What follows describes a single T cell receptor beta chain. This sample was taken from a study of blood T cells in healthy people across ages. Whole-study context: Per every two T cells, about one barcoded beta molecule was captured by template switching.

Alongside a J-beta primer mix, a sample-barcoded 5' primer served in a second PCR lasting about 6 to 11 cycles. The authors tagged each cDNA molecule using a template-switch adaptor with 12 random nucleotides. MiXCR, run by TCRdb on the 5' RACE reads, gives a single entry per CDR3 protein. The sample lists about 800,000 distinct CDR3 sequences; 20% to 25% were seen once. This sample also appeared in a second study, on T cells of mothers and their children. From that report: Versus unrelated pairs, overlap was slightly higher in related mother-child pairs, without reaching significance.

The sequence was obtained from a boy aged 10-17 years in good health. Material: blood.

CDR3 coding DNA: TGTGCCAGCAGCTTAGGGGGCGCATGGCAAGGTCAGCCCCAGCATTTT. Translation gives CASSLGGAWQGQPQHF. The gene calls are TRBV7-6 and TRBJ1-5; maybe TRBD1 (5 bases). The length of the CDR3 is 16 residues. Trimming stripped 1 base from V and 6 bases from J, with 16 bases between. CDR1 SGHVS and CDR2 FNYEAQ come from the germline V gene.